A selection of T cell receptor beta chains follows, all from one sample in a study of blood T cells in healthy people across ages. TCRdb re-analysed the 5' RACE reads in MiXCR, keeping a single row per CDR3 protein. The sample shows over 1,500,000 distinct CDR3 sequences, around 48% of them seen only once. Sequencing was carried out using blood. Receptors were obtained from a woman in her forties in good health. Both conserved end residues are trimmed from each CDR3. The D gene is left open where the match is weak.

V	J	D	CDR3
TRBV10-3	TRBJ1-2	TRBD1	ASSTGNDVYGYT
TRBV5-1	TRBJ2-6	TRBD2	ASSLVSSGGRSGANVLT
TRBV7-9	TRBJ2-1	TRBD2	ASSSIAGAYNEQF
TRBV5-1	TRBJ2-5	TRBD2	ASSLSSAGGETQY
TRBV6-5	TRBJ2-1	TRBD1	ASNRDSNNEQF
TRBV6-4	TRBJ2-7	-	ASSPGSKEQY
TRBV20-1	TRBJ2-1	TRBD2	SASPAGAYNEQF
TRBV21-1	TRBJ2-4	-	ASSINSEIRNIQY
TRBV4-3	TRBJ2-6	-	ASSQGYARGTGANVLT
TRBV29-1	TRBJ1-4	TRBD1	SVEGTGGGKLF
TRBV15	TRBJ2-5	TRBD1	ATSGTNRGETQY
TRBV11-1	TRBJ2-1	-	ASSLVEGPTSNEQF
TRBV4-1	TRBJ1-2	TRBD1	ASSQGQGLRYGYT
TRBV20-1	TRBJ1-2	TRBD1	SASTRGQSDGYT
TRBV20-1	TRBJ2-3	-	SARGGGGGGADTQY
TRBV28	TRBJ2-7	-	ASSFHRGSPSSYEQY
TRBV29-1	TRBJ2-7	-	SVGQATSYEQY
TRBV27	TRBJ1-5	TRBD1	ASKTGGNQPQH
TRBV7-3	TRBJ2-7	-	ASSLDPMGEQY
TRBV18	TRBJ1-2	-	ASSPINPSVSYGYT
TRBV20-1	TRBJ1-2	-	GFDGYT
TRBV5-1	TRBJ2-5	TRBD1	ASSTPGQQETQY
TRBV6-2/TRBV6-3	-	-	ASTERSDEQY
TRBV5-6	TRBJ1-6	TRBD1	ASRTGQTYNSPLH